This TCR beta chain was identified during a study of shared clonotypes between healthy human individuals. Regarding the study as a whole: Clonotypes not shared had lower generation probabilities than those common to all four donors.

Generated by immunoSEQ multiplex PCR, the TCRdb table keeps only in-frame clones and is missing some. This table has 2 million to 2.5 million clones, 95% appearing once. In the CD4+ fraction, cells were divided into CD45RA+ naive and CD45RA-negative memory subsets. In regard to this clone: What it recognizes is unknown.

This TCR derives from a man between 18 and 35 years old in good health. The sample taken for sequencing was naive CD4+ T cells sorted from blood. Subset indicated: CD45RA+ positively selected.

CDR3: CAWIWLAGPMNTEAFF. CDR3 coding DNA: TGTGCCTGGATCTGGTTGGCAGGGCCTATGAACACTGAAGCTTTCTTT. V gene TRBV30 combines with J gene TRBJ1-1; a weak D match, TRBD1 (5 bases). CDR1 is GTSNPN, CDR2 SVGIG, per germline (reference sequence). Between the trimmed V and J ends, which lost 4 bases and 0 bases, there was a span of 18 bases. The CDR3 spans 16 residues.